This passage covers 2 T cell receptor beta chains from one sample sequenced in a study of blood T cell repertoires in COVID-19. This table comes from immunoSEQ multiplex PCR, and its TCRdb copy is limited to in-frame clones, with some not included. Of 55,000 to 85,000 clones listed, roughly 80% were seen once; the top ten hold about 0.8%. The source material was peripheral blood. Source of these receptors: a woman in her 70s with acute or convalescent COVID-19.

This chain uses TRBV28 with TRBJ1-2, with 9 bases lining up with TRBD1. Germline CDR1 is MDHEN and CDR2 is SYDVKM. The CDR3 loop spans 14 amino acids. J was trimmed by 4 bases and V by 5 bases; bases with no gene match: 5. The CDR3 sequence is CASSIGTGLYGYTF. CDR3 nucleotide sequence: TGTGCCAGCAGTATAGGGACAGGGCTCTATGGCTACACCTTC.

This clone has only one observation. The chain is built from TRBV27 and TRBJ1-4, with 8 positions matching TRBD1. V shed 8 bases and J 5 bases; nucleotides not matched to a gene: 7. Germline assignment: CDR1 MNHEY and CDR2 SMNVEV (reference sequence). This CDR3 has 14 amino acids. The CDR3 DNA sequence: TGTGCCAGCGGCAGGGGGCTGGTGAATGAAAAACTGTTTTTT. Protein: CASGRGLVNEKLFF.